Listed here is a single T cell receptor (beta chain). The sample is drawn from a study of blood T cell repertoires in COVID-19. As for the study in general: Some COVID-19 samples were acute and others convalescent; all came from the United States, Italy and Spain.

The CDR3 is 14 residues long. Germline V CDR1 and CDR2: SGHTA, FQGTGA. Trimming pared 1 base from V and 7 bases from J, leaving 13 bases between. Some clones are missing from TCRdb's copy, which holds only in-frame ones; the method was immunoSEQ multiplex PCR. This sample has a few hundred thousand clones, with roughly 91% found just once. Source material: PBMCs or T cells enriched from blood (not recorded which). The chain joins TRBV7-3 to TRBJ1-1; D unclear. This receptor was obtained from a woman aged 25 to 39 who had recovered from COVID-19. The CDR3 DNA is TGTGCCAGCAGCTTAAATGCGGAGAAGGATGAAGCTTTCTTT. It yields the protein CASSLNAEKDEAFF.